Given below is one T cell receptor beta chain in context. The antigen it binds to is not known. Base qualities were left out, and no much larger clone turns up one base away. The source of the sample is a study of CD8 T cells in Susac syndrome (dated by TCRdb to 2018 to 2020). Notes on the research overall: The study used repertoire sequencing to test whether antigen drove CD8+ T cell activation and differentiation in Susac syndrome. The clonality of the CD8+ T cell repertoire was compared across around twelve healthy donors, around 14 Susac syndrome patients and around 16 multiple sclerosis patients.

The CDR3 runs 15 amino acids, cysteine and phenylalanine included. Here the CDR3 DNA is all that survives: 45 bases in frame from base 1. The germline V gene sets CDR1 to LGHNA and CDR2 to YSLEER. V is shortened by 0 bases, J by 3 bases, and the region joining them spans 11 bases. Peripheral blood CD8+ and CD4+ T cells from healthy donors, Susac syndrome patients and multiple sclerosis patients were profiled by high-throughput TCR beta sequencing. The healthy donors served as controls matched for age and sex. CD8+ TEMRA cells were enriched by FACS, while bulk CD8+ and CD4+ T cells were purified by magnetic negative isolation. Blood was collected in EDTA tubes and processed within 24 hours, with PBMCs isolated through density gradient centrifugation. PBMCs intended for TCR sequencing were cryopreserved in liquid nitrogen and thawed later in a water bath at 37 degrees C. The sorted or isolated CD4+, CD8+ and CD8+ TEMRA cells had a purity of 90% or higher.

Paper-wide results and their limitations: The number of individuals in the TCR sequencing and HLA analysis was recognized as being relatively small.

RNA was extracted with the RNeasy kit and 0.5 to 1 ug was reverse transcribed using random hexamers. The immunoSEQ multiplex PCR assay, which covers 54 Vbeta and 13 Jbeta segments, was used to amplify TCR beta CDR3 regions. PCR amplification bias was corrected using a synthetic template baseline for primer optimization and computational correction. As for how the authors treated the data: Reads were assigned to V, D and J genes according to IMGT and analyzed in immunoSEQ Analyzer, with only productive sequences retained. To calculate clonality, Shannon entropy was normalized by log2 of the number of productive unique sequences and then subtracted from one. For each patient and control, public and private clones were evaluated within the 100 most prevalent clones. Clones were defined as Susac-specific if absent from the healthy and MS cohorts, from 1052 published viral clones and from other ImmuneACCESS disease sequences. TCRdb redid the processing of the public reads, applying fastp at Q25 and MiXCR, and retained in-frame beta chains. Here each entry gathers all rows of one CDR3 protein and keeps the most common genes and DNA. It is TCRdb's table, rather than the study itself, that gives the V and J calls and clone size. This sample is represented by 70,000 or so distinct CDR3 sequences; about 95% of them were singletons. The ten largest clones take up about 0.25% of the sample.

The chain is assembled from TRBV4-3 and TRBJ1-2, with an unclear D gene assignment. The sample was CD8+ T cells from PBMCs. This clonotype was obtained from a human donor in good health. The CDR3 region has the sequence CASSQDLSQDYGYTF. The bases read TGCGCCAGCAGCCAAGATCTTAGTCAGGACTATGGCTACACCTTC.